One and the same sample provided the 27 T cell receptor beta chains below, sequenced in a study of blood T cell repertoires in COVID-19. Data came from immunoSEQ multiplex PCR; TCRdb stores just in-frame clones and leaves some out. Altogether fewer than 500,000 clones are present, 87% being singletons, with the ten largest covering 0.7%. Sequencing used PBMCs or T cells enriched from blood (not recorded which). The receptors were gathered from a woman aged 18 to 35 who had recovered from COVID-19.

J is TRBJ1-3 and V is TRBV28; perhaps TRBD1 as D (6 bases). This CDR3 region has 14 residues. Germline V gene lookup returns CDR1 MDHEN and CDR2 SYDVKM. V dropped 8 bases and J dropped 3 bases, with 14 bases sitting between them. Here the CDR3 reads CASGKGESGNTIYF. CDR3 coding DNA: TGTGCCAGCGGGAAGGGGGAGAGTGGAAACACCATATATTTT.

The rearrangement links TRBV4-1 to TRBJ1-1; no firm D call. This CDR3 is 14 amino acids long. V lost 4 bases and J 11 bases, leaving 20 bases between the germline ends. Germline CDR1 reads MGHRA; CDR2 reads YSYEKL. CDR3 residues: CASSLYFTIPSAFF. The CDR3 nucleotides read TGCGCCAGCAGCCTCTACTTCACTATCCCGAGTGCTTTCTTT.

V is TRBV27 and J is TRBJ2-1, with 9 bases identical to TRBD2. The CDR3 runs to 17 residues. CDR1 is MNHEY and CDR2 is SMNVEV in the germline V gene (reference sequence). J was trimmed by 4 bases and V by 5 bases; bases with no gene match: 12. The chain's CDR3 is CASSPYRLAGTYNEQFF. The CDR3 region has the DNA TGTGCCAGCAGTCCATATCGGCTAGCGGGGACTTACAATGAGCAGTTCTTC.

This clone was detected once. The chain carries TRBV10-2 and TRBJ2-7, with D unresolved. The CDR3 totals 14 residues. From germline, CDR1 is WSHSY and CDR2 SAAADI. The V gene lost 3 bases and the J gene lost 0 bases, with 9 bases spanning the gap. CDR3 loop: CASSEARNSYEQYF. The CDR3 bases are TGCGCCAGCAGTGAAGCAAGAAACTCCTACGAGCAGTACTTC.

The V call is TRBV27, the J call TRBJ1-6; TRBD1 agrees at 8 bases. The CDR3 is made up of 12 amino acids. Germline V gives CDR1 MNHEY, CDR2 SMNVEV (reference sequence). V dropped 8 bases and J dropped 12; count of bases not matched to a gene: 6. The CDR3 is CASGLDRGPLHF. CDR3 nucleotide sequence: TGTGCCAGCGGGTTAGACAGGGGACCCCTCCACTTT.

The chain couples TRBV19 to TRBJ2-7, with TRBD1 matching 8 bases. Germline V gives CDR1 LNHDA, CDR2 SQIVND (reference sequence). The CDR3 length is 13 residues. V dropped 10 bases and J dropped 5; count of bases not matched to a gene: 10. CDR3 bases: TGTGCCACCGAAGGGACAGGAGGCCACGAGCAGTACTTC. It is translated as CATEGTGGHEQYF.

V is TRBV6-6 and J is TRBJ2-3; 8 nucleotides line up with TRBD1. This CDR3 comprises 13 residues. In germline, CDR1 is MNHNY, CDR2 SVGAGI (reference sequence). Unmatched junction bases numbered 4, after V lost 6 bases and J lost 5 bases. As DNA, the CDR3 is TGTGCCAGCAGCGTGGACAGGGAAGATACGCAGTATTTT. As protein: CASSVDREDTQYF.

The chain is built from TRBV5-1 and TRBJ2-7; D perhaps matches TRBD2 (5 bases). Trimming removed 4 bases from V and 2 bases from J, with 19 bases in between. The CDR3 extends over 16 amino acids. Looked up from germline, CDR1 is SGHRS and CDR2 is YFSETQ. DNA of the CDR3: TGCGCCAGCAGCCCTTACCTGGGCCCCGGGACCTACGAGCAGTACTTC. It encodes CASSPYLGPGTYEQYF.

This sequence joins TRBV30 and TRBJ1-1; D gene uncertain. CDR3 length: 12 residues. Per the germline V gene, CDR1 is GTSNPN and CDR2 is SVGIG (reference sequence). Trimming pared 2 bases from V and 4 bases from J, leaving 8 bases between. CDR3 region: CAWSPLSTEAFF. The CDR3 DNA sequence: TGTGCCTGGAGTCCTCTTAGCACTGAAGCTTTCTTT.

J is TRBJ1-2 and V is TRBV5-1, with D maybe TRBD1 (6 bases). V shed 0 bases and J shed 0 bases, with 9 bases lying between them. CDR3 length: 15 amino acids. Germline loops: CDR1 SGHRS, CDR2 YFSETQ. As DNA, the CDR3 is TGCGCCAGCAGCTTGGAGACAGGCGCTAACTATGGCTACACCTTC. Translation: CASSLETGANYGYTF.

The rearrangement links TRBV19 to TRBJ1-2; 7 bases line up with TRBD1. J gave up 0 bases and V 4 bases, and 2 bases lay outside the gene matches. Germline CDR1 reads LNHDA; CDR2 reads SQIVND (reference sequence). The CDR3 is 14 amino acids. This CDR3 is CASSRDSPNYGYTF. DNA of the CDR3: TGTGCCAGTAGTAGGGACAGTCCTAACTATGGCTACACCTTC.

The chain is built from TRBV30 and TRBJ2-2; 8 bases are a match to TRBD1. The length of the CDR3 is 13 residues. V trimming: 3 bases; J trimming: 6 bases; junction bases outside the gene matches: 3. Germline CDR1 reads GTSNPN; CDR2 reads SVGIG (reference sequence). This CDR3 reads CAWREDRAGELFF. The CDR3 nucleotides read TGTGCCTGGAGGGAGGACAGGGCCGGGGAGCTGTTTTTT.

V is TRBV29-1 and J is TRBJ1-2, with a weak D call TRBD1 (5 bases). V was cut by 3 bases and J by 11 bases, with 19 bases left in between. Per the germline V gene, CDR1 is SQVTM and CDR2 is ANQGSEA. The length of the CDR3 is 13 residues. The chain's CDR3 is CSVESRPYRGYTF. The CDR3 DNA reads TGCAGCGTTGAGAGTCGGCCTTACCGGGGGTACACCTTC.

This chain joins TRBV27 and TRBJ2-6, with a possible D match to TRBD1 (6 bases). V lost 5 bases to trimming and J lost 0 bases, with 11 bases between them. Germline CDR1 reads MNHEY; CDR2 reads SMNVEV (reference sequence). The CDR3 contains 16 residues. CDR3 coding DNA: TGTGCCAGCAGTCAACAGGGATACTCTGGGGCCAACGTCCTGACTTTC. This sequence encodes CASSQQGYSGANVLTF. Looking up the rest from reference TRBV27 and TRBJ2-6 gives the full variable domain: EAQVTQNPRYLITVTGKKLTVTCSQNMNHEYMSWYRQDPGLGLRQIYYSMNVEVTDKGDVPEGYKVSRKEKRNFPLILESPSPNQTSLYFCASSQQGYSGANVLTFGAGSRLTVL.

The chain uses TRBV5-1 and TRBJ1-1; D is unclear. Germline V gene sequence: CDR1 SGHRS, CDR2 YFSETQ. Trimming left V 0 bases short and J 1 base short, with 10 bases between. The CDR3 runs to 15 residues. CDR3 region: CASSLAYGENTEAFF. In DNA form, the CDR3 reads TGCGCCAGCAGCTTGGCGTACGGGGAGAACACTGAAGCTTTCTTT.

V is TRBV28 and J is TRBJ2-1, with a tentative D call TRBD1 (6 bases). CDR3 length: 12 amino acids. Germline V gives CDR1 MDHEN, CDR2 SYDVKM. Deletions cut 6 bases from V and 8 bases from J, with 11 bases between. The CDR3 DNA sequence: TGTGCCAGCAGCTTAACAGGGTATGAGCAGTTCTTC. It specifies CASSLTGYEQFF.

This clone was found a few times. The chain joins TRBV11-2 to TRBJ1-2; TRBD1 might be the D (5 bases). Germline V lookup: CDR1 SGHAT, CDR2 FQNNGV. Trimming took off 3 bases at V and 4 bases at J, with 12 bases between the two ends. This CDR3 is 14 amino acids long. The CDR3 region has the DNA TGTGCCAGCAGCTTTTTTGGGACTACCTATGGCTACACCTTC. Protein sequence: CASSFFGTTYGYTF.

The rearrangement uses TRBV30 and TRBJ1-5, with no clear D. The germline V and J ends were trimmed by 2 bases and 2 bases, with 13 bases remaining between them. In germline, CDR1 is GTSNPN, CDR2 SVGIG (reference sequence). The CDR3 is 15 amino acids. The CDR3 is CAWSSPTVGNQPQHF. The CDR3 coding sequence is TGTGCCTGGAGTTCTCCTACTGTAGGCAATCAGCCCCAGCATTTT.

This clone was counted once. J is TRBJ2-3 and V is TRBV4-1, with 8 positions matching TRBD1. Germline CDR1 reads MGHRA; CDR2 reads YSYEKL. The CDR3 extends over 17 amino acids. V dropped 1 base and J dropped 1; count of bases not matched to a gene: 7. The CDR3, as DNA: TGCGCCAGCAGCCAAGTGACAGGGGTTATCGGCACAGATACGCAGTATTTT. It encodes CASSQVTGVIGTDTQYF.

The genes are TRBV6-2 or TRBV6-3 and TRBJ1-4; possibly TRBD1 for D (5 bases). Trimming removed 2 bases at V and 1 base at J, with 8 bases between. The germline V gene has CDR1 MNHEY and CDR2 SVGEGT. The CDR3 extends over 15 amino acids. CDR3 sequence: CASSYMGGTNEKLFF. CDR3 DNA: TGTGCCAGCAGTTACATGGGGGGAACTAATGAAAAACTGTTTTTT.

The chain has TRBV14 and TRBJ1-2; TRBD1 matches 10 bases. This CDR3 has 14 residues. The trim removed 1 base at V and 8 bases at J, leaving 4 bases unmatched. Germline V CDR1 and CDR2: SGHDN, FVKESK. This CDR3 reads CASSQVGQGIGYTF. Written as DNA, the CDR3 is TGTGCCAGCAGCCAAGTGGGACAGGGGATAGGCTACACCTTC.

The chain recombines TRBV6-5 with TRBJ1-6; D not resolved. CDR1 and CDR2 from the germline V gene are MNHEY and SVGAGI. V lost 3 bases and J lost 7, with 10 bases in between. This CDR3 is 14 amino acids long. The CDR3 loop is CASSYEESNSPLHF. CDR3 in DNA: TGTGCCAGCAGTTATGAGGAGAGCAATTCACCCCTCCACTTT.

The chain joins TRBV30 to TRBJ2-2, with D possibly TRBD1 on 6 matching bases. The V end lost 6 bases, the J end lost 4 bases, and 15 bases lay between the germline ends. CDR3 length: 14 residues. Germline CDR1 and CDR2: GTSNPN and SVGIG (reference sequence). CDR3 region: CACKEAGATGELFF. CDR3 nucleotide sequence: TGTGCCTGCAAAGAGGCAGGGGCCACCGGGGAGCTGTTTTTT.

The chain carries TRBV7-9 and TRBJ1-2, with a possible D match to TRBD1 (5 bases). This CDR3 region has 14 residues. CDR1 is SEHNR and CDR2 is FQNEAQ in the germline V gene (reference sequence). V shed 1 base and J shed 6 bases, with 12 bases lying between them. The CDR3 DNA is TGTGCCAGCAGCTTAGGCGGCAGGGATCATGGCTACACCTTC. It is translated as CASSLGGRDHGYTF.

V is TRBV5-8 and J is TRBJ1-5; no clear D gene. This CDR3 is 15 amino acids long. V was clipped by 4 bases and J by 4 bases, with 15 bases between them. Germline-derived CDR1 and CDR2 are SGHTS and YDEGEE. The chain's CDR3 is CASSPRWRTNQPQHF. The CDR3 nucleotides are TGTGCCAGCAGCCCGCGGTGGAGAACTAATCAGCCCCAGCATTTT.

The chain recombines TRBV27 with TRBJ2-1, with D possibly TRBD2 on 5 matching bases. Deletions cut 7 bases from V and 7 bases from J, with 20 bases between. Germline V CDR1 and CDR2: MNHEY, SMNVEV (reference sequence). This CDR3 has 15 residues. Here the CDR3 DNA reads TGTGCCAGCAAACTGGAGGCAGAATGGAGTAATGAGCAGTTCTTC. Protein product: CASKLEAEWSNEQFF.

The genes are TRBV2 and TRBJ1-6; tentative D call: TRBD1 (6 bases). CDR1 is SNHLY, CDR2 FYNNEI, per germline. Between the trimmed V and J ends, which lost 4 bases and 7 bases, there was a span of 14 bases. This CDR3 has 15 residues. CDR3 nucleotide sequence: TGTGCCAGCAGTGTGGAAACAGGGTTGAATTCACCCCTCCACTTT. Its protein product is CASSVETGLNSPLHF.